This T cell receptor beta chain came from a study of T cells in localized non-small cell lung cancer. This clone has a handful of counts. As yet, its antigen is unknown. The study's findings and limits: Measurement of T cell clonality placed uninvolved adjacent lung highest, above the level in tumor.

Germline V CDR1 and CDR2: SQVTM, ANQGSEA. The CDR3 runs 14 residues. V lost 5 bases to trimming and J lost 3 bases, with 16 bases between them. Only in-frame clones appear in the TCRdb table, and some are missing; sequencing was by immunoSEQ multiplex PCR. The repertoire includes roughly 2,700 clones, approximately 26% of them detected once, and roughly 8% sits in the top ten. This chain joins TRBV29-1 and TRBJ2-5, with D perhaps TRBD1 (6 bases). This receptor was obtained from a man aged 35 to 69 with stage I lung adenocarcinoma. The source was normal lung tissue next to the tumor, collected before any cancer treatment. CDR3 region: CSVFGTPGEETQYF. The CDR3 bases are TGCAGCGTTTTTGGGACACCCGGTGAAGAGACCCAGTACTTC. The whole variable domain, remainder taken from reference TRBV29-1 and TRBJ2-5, is SAVISQKPSRDICQRGTSLTIQCQVDSQVTMMFWYRQQPGQSLTLIATANQGSEATYESGFVIDKFPISRPNLTFSTLTVSNMSPEDSSIYLCSVFGTPGEETQYFGPGTRLLVL.